This T cell receptor (beta chain) was profiled in a study of shared clonotypes between healthy human individuals. About the research overall: Researchers drew samples from a couple of women and a few men aged 18 to 49. Study conclusions and caveats: Exclusively blood specimens were collected; tissue repertoires likely differ.

This CDR3 has 14 residues. CDR1 and CDR2 from the germline V gene are MNHEY and SMNVEV (reference sequence). V gave up 6 bases and J gave up 6 bases, with 16 bases separating them. Comments on this clone: Antigen unknown.

Assay execution took place at the deep level. For unsorted PBMC, 300 ng DNA per replicate equaled about 30,000 T cell genomes. The assay was immunoSEQ multiplex PCR, and TCRdb's table has in-frame clones only and misses some. The sample contains more than 400,000 clones, around 80% of which appear only once. The chain carries TRBV27 and TRBJ2-3; a possible D gene is TRBD2 (5 bases). The sequenced sample was PBMCs. The TCR was taken from a woman aged 40 to 55 in good health. Some clones in this sample may be carry-over from other donors' samples. For the CDR3, the DNA is TGTGCCAGCAGCCTACTAGAGGCGGCGGATACGCAGTATTTT. This codes for CASSLLEAADTQYF.